This T cell receptor beta chain came from a study of blood T cell repertoires in COVID-19. Profiling relied on immunoSEQ multiplex PCR, and the TCRdb table lists in-frame clones only, not all of them. Found here are around 700,000 clones, about 87% of them singletons; the top ten hold roughly 0.25%. Turning to this clone: Other DNA sequences from this sample encode an identical CDR3 as well.

Germline V CDR1 and CDR2: SGHTA, FQGNSA. The CDR3 totals 14 residues. V lost 6 bases to trimming and J lost 10 bases, with 21 bases between them. This clonotype originated in a woman aged 18-30 years with acute or convalescent COVID-19. The sequenced sample was peripheral blood. The chain joins TRBV7-2 to TRBJ1-1; D is unclear. The CDR3, as DNA: TGTGCCAGCAGTTTATCAAACCGCAGGTTCAGAGCTTTCTTT. Translation gives CASSLSNRRFRAFF.